Each of the 10 T cell receptor beta chains below was sequenced from the same sample in a study of cytomegalovirus exposure and HLA in healthy donors. With 60 Vbeta and 13 Jbeta primers, the PCR was carried out. Assay: immunoSEQ multiplex PCR; the TCRdb copy retains only in-frame clones and omits some. The sample lists 170,000 or so clones, around 74% seen once, with over 2.5% in the top ten. Sequenced input: PBMCs. The source of these receptors is a male donor in good health and CMV-seronegative.

V gene TRBV7-9 combines with J gene TRBJ2-7; 7 positions match TRBD1. V lost 1 base and J lost 1; bases outside the gene matches: 7. CDR1 is SEHNR, CDR2 FQNEAQ, per germline (reference sequence). The CDR3 is 16 amino acids. The CDR3 region has the DNA TGTGCCAGCAGCTTAGGGCAGGGGGTCGTATCCTACGAGCAGTACTTC. Residues: CASSLGQGVVSYEQYF.

The chain employs TRBV7-8 and TRBJ2-5, with 8 bases that match TRBD2. The CDR3 covers 15 residues. Germline assignment: CDR1 SGHVS and CDR2 FQNEAQ. The ends lost 5 bases at V and 5 bases at J; junction bases unmatched: 10. The CDR3 sequence: CASSPLGPGGETQYF. The CDR3 DNA follows: TGTGCCAGCAGCCCCCTGGGTCCGGGGGGGGAGACCCAGTACTTC. The whole variable domain, remainder taken from reference TRBV7-8 and TRBJ2-5, is GAGVSQSPRYKVAKRGQDVALRCDPISGHVSLFWYQQALGQGPEFLTYFQNEAQLDKSGLPSDRFFAERPEGSVSTLKIQRTQQEDSAVYLCASSPLGPGGETQYFGPGTRLLVL.

CDR3: CASSQDGAPGDTQYF. The CDR3 coding sequence is TGCGCCAGCAGCCAAGATGGGGCCCCGGGAGATACGCAGTATTTT. V gene TRBV4-3 combines with J gene TRBJ2-3, with a possible D match to TRBD1 (5 bases). V lost 0 bases and J lost 5, with 12 bases in between. CDR1 and CDR2 from the germline V gene are LGHNA and YSLEER. CDR3 length: 15 residues.

CDR3 loop: CASRKLPGHFNEKLFF. CDR3 nucleotides: TGTGCCAGTAGAAAATTACCGGGACACTTTAATGAAAAACTGTTTTTT. The rearrangement uses TRBV19 and TRBJ1-4; D is possibly TRBD1 (6 bases). Trimming took 6 bases from V and 4 from J, leaving 18 bases between them. This CDR3 is built from 16 residues. The germline V gene encodes CDR1 LNHDA and CDR2 SQIVND (reference sequence).

The rearrangement uses TRBV4-1 and TRBJ1-5; 11 bases align to TRBD1. The CDR3 spans 15 residues. V dropped 4 bases and J dropped 6; count of bases not matched to a gene: 5. CDR1 and CDR2 (germline): MGHRA, YSYEKL. The CDR3 region is CASSPGTGGFQPQHF. In nucleotides, the CDR3 is TGCGCCAGCAGCCCCGGGACAGGGGGATTTCAGCCCCAGCATTTT.

This CDR3 is CASRRDRGTFWSYNEQFF. The CDR3 nucleotides are TGTGCCAGCCGGAGGGACAGGGGGACGTTTTGGTCCTACAATGAGCAGTTCTTC. This chain joins TRBV28 and TRBJ2-1; the match to TRBD1 covers 11 bases. The J segment lost 1 base and the V segment lost 8 bases, leaving 13 bases of the junction unmatched. CDR1 and CDR2 from the germline V gene are MDHEN and SYDVKM. The CDR3 runs to 18 residues.

This chain links TRBV2 with TRBJ1-2; no clear D. The CDR3 loop spans 13 amino acids. CDR1 is SNHLY and CDR2 is FYNNEI in the germline V gene. V gave up 7 bases and J gave up 8 bases, with 17 bases separating them. CDR3 coding DNA: TGTGCCAGCAAAGATACAACCGATCCAGGCTACACCTTC. Its translation: CASKDTTDPGYTF.

The rearrangement links TRBV19 to TRBJ1-5; possible D gene TRBD1, 5 bases. The CDR3 covers 12 residues. The germline CDR1 and CDR2 sequences are LNHDA and SQIVND (reference sequence). The V end lost 6 bases, the J end lost 4 bases, and 7 bases lay between the germline ends. The chain's CDR3 is CASRRGNQPQHF. In nucleotides, the CDR3 is TGTGCCAGTAGGCGGGGGAATCAGCCCCAGCATTTT.

This clone was counted once. The chain employs TRBV5-1 and TRBJ1-1, with D uncertain. The ends were cut back, 0 bases at V and 1 base at J, with 7 bases in the middle. The CDR3 is made up of 14 amino acids. The germline V gene has CDR1 SGHRS and CDR2 YFSETQ. CDR3 DNA sequence: TGCGCCAGCAGCTTGGGTCCAGGGAACACTGAAGCTTTCTTT. Translation: CASSLGPGNTEAFF.

This rearrangement joins TRBV5-6 to TRBJ1-4; the match to TRBD1 covers 9 bases. Germline values: CDR1 SGHDT, CDR2 YYEEEE. The trim removed 5 bases at V and 7 bases at J, leaving 6 bases unmatched. CDR3 length: 14 residues. CDR3 residues: CASSRGTGFEKLFF. CDR3 nucleotides: TGTGCCAGCAGTCGGGGGACAGGGTTTGAAAAACTGTTTTTT.